This T cell receptor beta chain was sequenced for a study of blood T cell repertoires in COVID-19. Study as a whole: Both acute and convalescent COVID-19 samples were obtained from the United States, Italy and Spain. From T cells, B-cell-depleted T cells, or PBMCs came the material, which was cDNA or gDNA.

V was trimmed by 3 bases and J by 3 bases, leaving 14 bases between them. There are 16 residues in the CDR3. Germline V gives CDR1 SNHLY, CDR2 FYNNEI. TCRdb's copy holds only in-frame clones and misses some; the assay was immunoSEQ multiplex PCR. The repertoire includes about 170,000 clones, over 80% of them detected once, and roughly 4.5% sits in the top ten. This TCR was recovered from a woman aged 45-65 years with acute or convalescent COVID-19. The sequenced material came from peripheral blood. The V gene is TRBV2, the J gene TRBJ2-2; D is unresolved. The CDR3 nucleotides read TGTGCCAGCAGTGATTTAGCCCTCCGGGACACCGGGGAGCTGTTTTTT. This sequence encodes CASSDLALRDTGELFF. Filled out from reference TRBV2 and TRBJ2-2, the complete variable domain reads EPEVTQTPSHQVTQMGQEVILRCVPISNHLYFYWYRQILGQKVEFLVSFYNNEISEKSEIFDDQFSVERPDGSNFTLKIRSTKLEDSAMYFCASSDLALRDTGELFFGEGSRLTVL.